The 5 T cell receptor beta chains in this list originate from one sample, sequenced in a study of cytomegalovirus exposure and HLA in healthy donors. PCR employed 60 Vbeta and 13 Jbeta primers. The method was immunoSEQ multiplex PCR; TCRdb's version includes in-frame clones alone and lacks a portion of them. The sample yields approximately 110,000 clones, approximately 66% seen once. The source material was PBMCs. The source is a man aged 40-49 years in good health and CMV-seropositive.

The chain combines TRBV6-5 with TRBJ2-1; 7 bases are a match to TRBD2. The CDR3 has 14 residues. Trimming at V came to 9 bases and at J to 4 bases, leaving 9 bases not matched to a gene. Looked up from germline, CDR1 is MNHEY and CDR2 is SVGAGI. The CDR3 protein is CASAPGGRYNEQFF. CDR3 sequence (DNA): TGTGCCAGTGCGCCGGGAGGAAGGTACAATGAGCAGTTCTTC.

This chain links TRBV18 with TRBJ1-5, with 8 bases identical to TRBD1. This CDR3 has 15 amino acids. With 6 bases clipped from V and 7 bases from J, the junction kept 11 bases outside the gene matches. Germline V CDR1 and CDR2: KGHSH, LQKENI. The CDR3 reads CASSRAGGAGQPQHF. As DNA, the CDR3 is TGTGCCAGCTCGCGCGCAGGGGGCGCGGGGCAGCCCCAGCATTTT.

The CDR3 region has the DNA TGTGCCAGCAGCCCTAGCGGGAGGGTGAATGAGCAGTTCTTC. Amino acid sequence: CASSPSGRVNEQFF. V gene TRBV7-9 combines with J gene TRBJ2-1, with 12 positions matching TRBD2. CDR1 and CDR2 (germline): SEHNR, FQNEAQ (reference sequence). The V and J ends lost 5 bases and 7 bases, in that order; junction bases with no gene match: 3. This CDR3 comprises 14 residues.

V gene TRBV9 combines with J gene TRBJ1-2, with D perhaps TRBD1 (6 bases). V was cut by 1 base and J by 3 bases, with 7 bases left in between. The CDR3 sequence is 13 residues long. Germline CDR1 SGDLS, CDR2 YYNGEE. This chain's CDR3 is CASSVTGHYGYTF. The CDR3 DNA is TGTGCCAGCAGCGTAACAGGGCACTATGGCTACACCTTC.

The chain carries TRBV13 and TRBJ2-3; D not resolved. V lost 5 bases to trimming and J lost 0 bases, with 15 bases between them. The CDR3 totals 16 residues. Germline CDR1 PRHDT, CDR2 FYEKMQ (reference sequence). The CDR3 DNA reads TGTGCCAGCAGCCCAAACAGTGGAACTAGCACAGATACGCAGTATTTT. Translation gives CASSPNSGTSTDTQYF.